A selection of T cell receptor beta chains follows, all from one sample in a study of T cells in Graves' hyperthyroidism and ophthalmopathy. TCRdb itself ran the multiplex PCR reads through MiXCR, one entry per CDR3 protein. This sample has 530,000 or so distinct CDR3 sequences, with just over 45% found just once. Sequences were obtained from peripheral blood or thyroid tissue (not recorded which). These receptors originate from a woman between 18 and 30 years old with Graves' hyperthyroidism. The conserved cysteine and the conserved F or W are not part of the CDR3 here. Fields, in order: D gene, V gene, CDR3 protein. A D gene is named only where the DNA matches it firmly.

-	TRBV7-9	ASSLEQFNQPQH
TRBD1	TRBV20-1	SVSFRGNSPLH
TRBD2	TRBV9	ASSAGRLAGPYEQY
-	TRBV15	ATSSDLTYEQY
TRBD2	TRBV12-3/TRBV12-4	ASSLAGTTSETQY
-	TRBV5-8	ASSLVGVAF
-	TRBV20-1	SPGAVGEDEQF
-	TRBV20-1	SASGHSYQETQY
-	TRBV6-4	ASSLSPVQFTTGELF
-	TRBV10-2	ASSTNVRTTGELF
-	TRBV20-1	SASIADSPLH
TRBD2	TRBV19	ASSIDASGRETQY
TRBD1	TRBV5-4	ASWTGGQETQY
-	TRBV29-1	SVEGTSGYT
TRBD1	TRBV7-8	ASSKRTGATNTGELF
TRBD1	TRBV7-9	ASSSWDSSKETQY
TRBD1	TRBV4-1	ASSQDWDRVHEQY
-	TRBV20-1	SVPDGILNTEAF
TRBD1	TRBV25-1	ASSGGQGISTYNSPLH
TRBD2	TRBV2	ASHAQREGTQY
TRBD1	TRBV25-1	ASSELIGTDEKLF
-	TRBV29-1	SVGGTYNEQF
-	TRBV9	ASRHSQDGRWGETQY
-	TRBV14	ASSPQARSGGYT
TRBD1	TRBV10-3	AIRDSVKDNVLT
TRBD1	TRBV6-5	ASSYRDRGSNEQY
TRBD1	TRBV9	ASSLGTGGSRS